Following are 3 T cell receptor beta chains from one sample sequenced in a study of blood T cells in healthy people across ages. The second PCR ran roughly 7 to 12 cycles with a sample-barcoded 5' primer and J-beta primers. Via MiXCR, TCRdb re-called the 5' RACE reads, giving one row per CDR3 protein. The table includes over 1,300,000 distinct CDR3 sequences, roughly 60% detected once. Sequencing was carried out using blood. The receptor set was obtained from a man between 18 and 35 years old in good health.

The V and J genes are TRBV15 and TRBJ2-7; D not resolved. This CDR3 spans 15 amino acids. V was pared by 0 bases and J by 2 bases, with 11 bases between. Per the germline V gene, CDR1 is LNHNV and CDR2 is YYDKDF (reference sequence). In nucleotides, the CDR3 is TGTGCCACCAGCAGAGATTTTAGGCAGCCCTACGAGCAGTACTTC. This gives the protein CATSRDFRQPYEQYF.

The chain recombines TRBV9 with TRBJ2-3; 10 bases agree with TRBD2. V lost 4 bases, J lost 2 bases, and 4 bases stayed unmatched. This CDR3 comprises 15 residues. CDR1 SGDLS and CDR2 YYNGEE come from the germline V gene. CDR3 DNA sequence: TGTGCCAGCAGCAAGCGGGGGGGCCCCACAGATACGCAGTATTTT. Its protein is CASSKRGGPTDTQYF. Full variable domain (outside the CDR3, taken from reference TRBV9 and TRBJ2-3): DSGVTQTPKHLITATGQRVTLRCSPRSGDLSVYWYQQSLDQGLQFLIQYYNGEERAKGNILERFSAQQFPDLHSELNLSSLELGDSALYFCASSKRGGPTDTQYFGPGTRLTVL.

The chain combines TRBV6-5 with TRBJ2-3, with 9 bases matching TRBD1. V shed 6 bases and J 2 bases; nucleotides not matched to a gene: 6. This CDR3 has 15 residues. Looked up from germline, CDR1 is MNHEY and CDR2 is SVGAGI. CDR3 region: CASSRTGAHTDTQYF. CDR3 sequence (DNA): TGTGCCAGCAGCAGGACAGGGGCCCACACAGATACGCAGTATTTT.